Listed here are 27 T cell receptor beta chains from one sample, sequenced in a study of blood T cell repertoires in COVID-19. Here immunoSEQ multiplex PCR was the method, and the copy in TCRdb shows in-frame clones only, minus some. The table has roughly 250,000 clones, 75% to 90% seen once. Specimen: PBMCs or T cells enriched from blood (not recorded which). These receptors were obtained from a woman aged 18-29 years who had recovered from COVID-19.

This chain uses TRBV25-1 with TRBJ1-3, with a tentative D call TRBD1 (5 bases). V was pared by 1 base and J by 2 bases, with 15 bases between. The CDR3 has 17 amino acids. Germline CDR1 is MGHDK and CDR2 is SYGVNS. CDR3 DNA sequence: TGTGCCAGCAGTGAATCGTGGGGAACGGGGGCTGGAAACACCATATATTTT. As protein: CASSESWGTGAGNTIYF.

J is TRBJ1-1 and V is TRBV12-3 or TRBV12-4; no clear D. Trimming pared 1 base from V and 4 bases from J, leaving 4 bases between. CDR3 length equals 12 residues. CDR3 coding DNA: TGTGCCAGCAGTTTAGTACTCACTGAAGCTTTCTTT. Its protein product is CASSLVLTEAFF.

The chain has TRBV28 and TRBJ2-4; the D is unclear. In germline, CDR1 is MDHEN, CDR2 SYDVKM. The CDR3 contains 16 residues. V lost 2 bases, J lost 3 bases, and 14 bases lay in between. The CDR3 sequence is CASSLRGRLIKNIQYF. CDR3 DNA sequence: TGTGCCAGCAGTTTACGAGGAAGGCTAATCAAAAACATTCAGTACTTC.

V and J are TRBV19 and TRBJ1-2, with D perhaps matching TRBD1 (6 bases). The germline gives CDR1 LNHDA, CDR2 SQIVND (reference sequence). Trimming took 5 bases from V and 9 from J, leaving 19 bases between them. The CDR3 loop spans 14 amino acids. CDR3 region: CASSANRDTPRYTF. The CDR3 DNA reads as TGTGCCAGTAGTGCAAATCGGGACACCCCGCGCTACACCTTC.

The CDR3: CASSPGGPTYEQYF. The CDR3 DNA reads as TGTGCCAGCTCACCGGGGGGACCTACCTACGAGCAGTACTTC. The genes are TRBV18 and TRBJ2-7; D is perhaps TRBD2 (6 bases). Germline values: CDR1 KGHSH, CDR2 LQKENI. The CDR3 spans 14 residues. V dropped 3 bases and J dropped 2 bases, with 11 bases sitting between them.

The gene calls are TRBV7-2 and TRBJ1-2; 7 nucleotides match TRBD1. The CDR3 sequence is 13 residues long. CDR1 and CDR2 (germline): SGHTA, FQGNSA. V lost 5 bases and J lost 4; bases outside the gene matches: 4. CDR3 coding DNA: TGTGCCAGCAGCAGCCGGGACAGCTATGGCTACACCTTC. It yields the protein CASSSRDSYGYTF. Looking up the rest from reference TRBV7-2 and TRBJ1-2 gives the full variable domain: GAGVSQSPSNKVTEKGKDVELRCDPISGHTALYWYRQSLGQGLEFLIYFQGNSAPDKSGLPSDRFSAERTGGSVSTLTIQRTQQEDSAVYLCASSSRDSYGYTFGSGTRLTVV.

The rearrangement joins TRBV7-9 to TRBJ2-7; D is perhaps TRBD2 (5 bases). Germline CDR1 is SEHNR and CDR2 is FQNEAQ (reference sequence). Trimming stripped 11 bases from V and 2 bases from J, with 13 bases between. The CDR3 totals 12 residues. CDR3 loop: CAVGVTAYEQYF. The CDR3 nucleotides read TGTGCCGTCGGGGTTACCGCCTACGAGCAGTACTTC.

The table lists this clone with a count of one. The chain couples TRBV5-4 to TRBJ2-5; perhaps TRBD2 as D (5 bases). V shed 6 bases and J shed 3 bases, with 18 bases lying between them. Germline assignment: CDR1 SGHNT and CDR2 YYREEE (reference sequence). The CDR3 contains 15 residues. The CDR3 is CASTPPDEGEETQYF. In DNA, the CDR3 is TGTGCCAGCACCCCACCCGATGAGGGCGAAGAGACCCAGTACTTC. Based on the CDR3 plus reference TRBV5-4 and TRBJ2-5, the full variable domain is ETGVTQSPTHLIKTRGQQVTLRCSSQSGHNTVSWYQQALGQGPQFIFQYYREEENGRGNFPPRFSGLQFPNYSSELNVNALELDDSALYLCASTPPDEGEETQYFGPGTRLLVL.

The CDR3 here is CASSPDRVEKLFF. The CDR3 nucleotides read TGTGCCAGCAGCCCGGACAGGGTCGAAAAACTGTTTTTT. This chain connects TRBV7-6 to TRBJ1-4, with TRBD1 matching 8 bases. The CDR3 runs 13 residues. Germline V gene lookup returns CDR1 SGHVS and CDR2 FNYEAQ. V shed 5 bases and J 8 bases; nucleotides not matched to a gene: 4.

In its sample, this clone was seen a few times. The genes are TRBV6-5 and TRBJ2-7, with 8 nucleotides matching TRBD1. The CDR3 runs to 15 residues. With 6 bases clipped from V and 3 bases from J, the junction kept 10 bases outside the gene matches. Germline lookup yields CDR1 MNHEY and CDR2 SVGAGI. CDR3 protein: CASSRTGLPNYEQYF. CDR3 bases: TGTGCCAGCAGCAGGACAGGGTTACCTAACTACGAGCAGTACTTC.

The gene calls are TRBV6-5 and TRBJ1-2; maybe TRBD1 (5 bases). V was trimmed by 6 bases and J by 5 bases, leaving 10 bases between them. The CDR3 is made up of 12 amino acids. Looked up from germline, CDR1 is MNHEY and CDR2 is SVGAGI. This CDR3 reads CASRERGYGYTF. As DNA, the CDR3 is TGTGCCAGCAGGGAGCGGGGGTATGGCTACACCTTC.

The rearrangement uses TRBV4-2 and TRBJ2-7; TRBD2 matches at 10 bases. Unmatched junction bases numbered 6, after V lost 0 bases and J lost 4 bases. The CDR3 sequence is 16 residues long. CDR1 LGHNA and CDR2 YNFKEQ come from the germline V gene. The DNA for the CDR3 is TGTGCCAGCAGCCAAGAGCGAGCGGGGGGGCAGTACGAGCAGTACTTC. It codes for CASSQERAGGQYEQYF.

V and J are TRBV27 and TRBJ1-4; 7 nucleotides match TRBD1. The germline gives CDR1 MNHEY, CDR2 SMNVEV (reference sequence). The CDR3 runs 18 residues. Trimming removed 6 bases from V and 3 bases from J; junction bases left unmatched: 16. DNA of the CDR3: TGTGCCAGCAGACACGACAGGGTGCCGGGGTTAGCTAATGAAAAACTGTTTTTT. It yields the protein CASRHDRVPGLANEKLFF.

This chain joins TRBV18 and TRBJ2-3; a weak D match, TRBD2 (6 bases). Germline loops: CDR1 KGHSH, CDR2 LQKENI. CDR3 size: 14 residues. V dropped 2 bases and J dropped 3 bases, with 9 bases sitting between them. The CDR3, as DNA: TGTGCCAGCTCACCAGCTAGCGCAACAGATACGCAGTATTTT. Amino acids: CASSPASATDTQYF.

CDR3 residues: CASSVLAFQDTQYF. CDR3 nucleotides: TGTGCCAGCAGCGTCCTGGCCTTCCAGGATACGCAGTATTTT. The chain joins TRBV9 to TRBJ2-3; D is uncertain. Germline V gives CDR1 SGDLS, CDR2 YYNGEE. The length of the CDR3 is 14 residues. Trimming took 2 bases from V and 6 from J, leaving 13 bases between them. The full variable domain, in which reference TRBV9 and TRBJ2-3 provide the parts outside the CDR3, is DSGVTQTPKHLITATGQRVTLRCSPRSGDLSVYWYQQSLDQGLQFLIQYYNGEERAKGNILERFSAQQFPDLHSELNLSSLELGDSALYFCASSVLAFQDTQYFGPGTRLTVL.

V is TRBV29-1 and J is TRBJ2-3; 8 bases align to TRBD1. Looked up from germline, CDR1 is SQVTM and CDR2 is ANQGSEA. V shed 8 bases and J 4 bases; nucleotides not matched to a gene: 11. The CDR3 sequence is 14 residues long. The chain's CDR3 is CSSRGQGAADTQYF. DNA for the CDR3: TGCAGCTCCAGGGGGCAGGGGGCCGCAGATACGCAGTATTTT.

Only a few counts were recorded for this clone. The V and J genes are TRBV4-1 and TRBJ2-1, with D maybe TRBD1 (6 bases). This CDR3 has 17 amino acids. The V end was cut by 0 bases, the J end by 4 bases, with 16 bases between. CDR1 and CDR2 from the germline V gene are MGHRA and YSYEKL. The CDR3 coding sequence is TGCGCCAGCAGCCAAGATGCCTTAACAGGGCCATACAATGAGCAGTTCTTC. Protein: CASSQDALTGPYNEQFF.

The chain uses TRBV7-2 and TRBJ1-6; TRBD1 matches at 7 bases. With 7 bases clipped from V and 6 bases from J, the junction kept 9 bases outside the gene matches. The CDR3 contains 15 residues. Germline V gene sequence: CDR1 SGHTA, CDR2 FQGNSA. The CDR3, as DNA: TGTGCCAGCACCGAACAGGGGTCAAGTAATTCACCCCTCCACTTT. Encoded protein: CASTEQGSSNSPLHF.

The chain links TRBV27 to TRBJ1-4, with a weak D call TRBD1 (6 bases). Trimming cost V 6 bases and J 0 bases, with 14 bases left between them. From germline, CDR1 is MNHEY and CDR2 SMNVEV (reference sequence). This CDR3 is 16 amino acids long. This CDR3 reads CASSPRGLATNEKLFF. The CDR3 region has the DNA TGTGCCAGCAGCCCCAGGGGACTAGCAACTAATGAAAAACTGTTTTTT.

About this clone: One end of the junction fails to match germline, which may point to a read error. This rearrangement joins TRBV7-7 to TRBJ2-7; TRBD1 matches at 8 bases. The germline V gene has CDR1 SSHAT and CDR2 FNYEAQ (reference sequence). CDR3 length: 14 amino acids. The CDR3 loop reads CASSIGQGLYEQYF. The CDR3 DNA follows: TGTGCTAGCAGCATAGGACAGGGTCTCTACGAGCAGTACTTC.

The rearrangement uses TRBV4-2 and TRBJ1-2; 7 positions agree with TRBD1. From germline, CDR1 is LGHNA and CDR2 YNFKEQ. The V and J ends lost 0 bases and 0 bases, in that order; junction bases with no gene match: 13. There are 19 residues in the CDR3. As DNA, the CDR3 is TGTGCCAGCAGCCAAGAAAGACAGGGAGAACACAATACTAACTATGGCTACACCTTC. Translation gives CASSQERQGEHNTNYGYTF.

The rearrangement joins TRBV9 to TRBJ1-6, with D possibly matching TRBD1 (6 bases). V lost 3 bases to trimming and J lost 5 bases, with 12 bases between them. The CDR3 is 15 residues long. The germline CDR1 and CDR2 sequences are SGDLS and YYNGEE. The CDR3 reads CASSAQGSHNSPLHF. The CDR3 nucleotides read TGTGCCAGCAGCGCCCAGGGGTCCCATAATTCACCCCTCCACTTT.

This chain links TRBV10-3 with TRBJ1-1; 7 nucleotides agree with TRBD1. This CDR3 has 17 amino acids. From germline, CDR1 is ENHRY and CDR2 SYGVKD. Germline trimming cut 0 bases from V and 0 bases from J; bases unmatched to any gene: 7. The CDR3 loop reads CAISESRGLELNTEAFF. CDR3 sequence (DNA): TGTGCCATCAGTGAGTCGAGGGGGCTCGAGCTGAACACTGAAGCTTTCTTT.

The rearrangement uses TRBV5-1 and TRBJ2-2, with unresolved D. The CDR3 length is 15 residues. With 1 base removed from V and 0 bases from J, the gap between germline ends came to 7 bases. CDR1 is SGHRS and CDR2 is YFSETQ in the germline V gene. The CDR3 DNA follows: TGCGCCAGCAGCTTGCGAGCTACGAACACCGGGGAGCTGTTTTTT. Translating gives CASSLRATNTGELFF.

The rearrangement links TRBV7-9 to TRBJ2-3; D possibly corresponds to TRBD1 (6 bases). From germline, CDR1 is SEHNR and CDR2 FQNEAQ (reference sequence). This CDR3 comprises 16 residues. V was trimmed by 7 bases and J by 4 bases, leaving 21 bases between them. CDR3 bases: TGTGCCAGCAAAGACCAGACAGGCATCGGGGCAGATACGCAGTATTTT. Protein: CASKDQTGIGADTQYF.

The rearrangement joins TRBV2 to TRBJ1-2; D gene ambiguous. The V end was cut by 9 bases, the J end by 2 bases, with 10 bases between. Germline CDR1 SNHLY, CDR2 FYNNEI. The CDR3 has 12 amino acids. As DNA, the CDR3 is TGTGCCAGTTCAGGTTCCAACTATGGCTACACCTTC. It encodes CASSGSNYGYTF.

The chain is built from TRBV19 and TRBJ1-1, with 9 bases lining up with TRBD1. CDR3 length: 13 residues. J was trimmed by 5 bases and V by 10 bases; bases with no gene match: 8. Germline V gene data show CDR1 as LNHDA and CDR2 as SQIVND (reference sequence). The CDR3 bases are TGTGCCACCGGTAACAGGGGGCTTACTGAAGCTTTCTTT. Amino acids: CATGNRGLTEAFF.